The clone carrying this TCR beta chain showed up just once. This entry is derived from a study of blood T cell repertoires in COVID-19. Turning to the study itself: Sites across the United States, Italy and Spain contributed samples from acute and convalescent COVID-19. T cells, B-cell-depleted T cells, or PBMCs supplied cDNA or gDNA.

Authors' methods: Counts of nucleated cells, estimated from reference gene primer amplification, were obtained. Produced via immunoSEQ multiplex PCR; TCRdb's table is partial and in-frame only. V, J and clone size were drawn from that table, and D and trimming were deduced from the DNA. In the table there are tens of thousands of clones, about 88% of which are singletons. Deletions cut 1 base from V and 4 bases from J, with 5 bases between. Germline-derived CDR1 and CDR2 are SGHTA and FQGNSA. This CDR3 spans 13 amino acids. Sequencing was carried out using peripheral blood. The V call is TRBV7-2, the J call TRBJ1-3, with D perhaps matching TRBD1 (5 bases). The TCR was taken from a man aged 65 to 79 with acute or convalescent COVID-19. The DNA of the CDR3 is TGTGCCAGCAGCTTAGACAGGGGAAACACCATATATTTT. This gives the protein CASSLDRGNTIYF.